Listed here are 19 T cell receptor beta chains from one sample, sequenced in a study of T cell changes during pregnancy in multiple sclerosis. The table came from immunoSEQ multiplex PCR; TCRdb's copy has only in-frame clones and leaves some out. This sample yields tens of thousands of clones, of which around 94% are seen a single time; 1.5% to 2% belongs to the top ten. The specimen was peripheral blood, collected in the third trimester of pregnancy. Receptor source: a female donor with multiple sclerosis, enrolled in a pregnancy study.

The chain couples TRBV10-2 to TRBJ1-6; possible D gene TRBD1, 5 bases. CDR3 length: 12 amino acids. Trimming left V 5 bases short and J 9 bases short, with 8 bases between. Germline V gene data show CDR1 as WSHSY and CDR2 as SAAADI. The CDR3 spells CASSQTASPLHF. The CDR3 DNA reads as TGCGCCAGCAGTCAGACAGCTTCACCCCTCCACTTT.

The CDR3 coding sequence is TGTGCCAGTAGCAGGGGCCTTTTTGGGGAGACCCAGTACTTC. It specifies CASSRGLFGETQYF. The rearrangement links TRBV19 to TRBJ2-5; tentatively, D is TRBD1 (6 bases). Between the trimmed V and J ends, which lost 6 bases and 5 bases, there was a span of 16 bases. Looked up from germline, CDR1 is LNHDA and CDR2 is SQIVND (reference sequence). The CDR3 has 14 residues.

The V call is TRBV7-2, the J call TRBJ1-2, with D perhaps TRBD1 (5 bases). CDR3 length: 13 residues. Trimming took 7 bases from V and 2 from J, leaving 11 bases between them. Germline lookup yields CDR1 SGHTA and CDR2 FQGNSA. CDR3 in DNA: TGTGCCAGCACTAAGGGGCCGAACTATGGCTACACCTTC. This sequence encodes CASTKGPNYGYTF.

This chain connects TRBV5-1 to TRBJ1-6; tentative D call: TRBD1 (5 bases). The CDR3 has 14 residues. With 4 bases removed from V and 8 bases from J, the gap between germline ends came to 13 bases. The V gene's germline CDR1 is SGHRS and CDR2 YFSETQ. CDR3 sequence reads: CASSTLAGDSPLHF. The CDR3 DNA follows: TGCGCCAGCAGCACCCTCGCGGGGGATTCACCCCTCCACTTT.

The CDR3 spells CASSLPYGANTGELFF. CDR3 coding DNA: TGTGCCAGCAGCTTACCTTACGGGGCGAACACCGGGGAGCTGTTTTTT. The chain employs TRBV7-9 and TRBJ2-2, with D possibly being TRBD2 (5 bases). V was clipped by 2 bases and J by 0 bases, with 10 bases between them. The CDR3 contains 16 residues. Germline V gives CDR1 SEHNR, CDR2 FQNEAQ (reference sequence).

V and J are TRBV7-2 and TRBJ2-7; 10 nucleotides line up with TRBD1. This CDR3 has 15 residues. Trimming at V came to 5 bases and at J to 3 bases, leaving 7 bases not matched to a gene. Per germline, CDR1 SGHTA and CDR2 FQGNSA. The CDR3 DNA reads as TGTGCCAGCAGCGCCGCGACAGGGGGCGGCTACGAGCAGTACTTC. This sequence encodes CASSAATGGGYEQYF.

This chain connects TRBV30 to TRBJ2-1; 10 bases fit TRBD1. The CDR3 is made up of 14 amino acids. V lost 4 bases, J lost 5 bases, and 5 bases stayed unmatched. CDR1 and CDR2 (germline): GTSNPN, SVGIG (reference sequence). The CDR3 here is CAWNPGTGDNEQFF. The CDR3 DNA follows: TGTGCCTGGAATCCCGGGACAGGGGACAATGAGCAGTTCTTC.

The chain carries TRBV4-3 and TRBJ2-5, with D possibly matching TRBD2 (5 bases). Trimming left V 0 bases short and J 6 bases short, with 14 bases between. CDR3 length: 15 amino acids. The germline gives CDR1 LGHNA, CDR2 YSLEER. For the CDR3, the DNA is TGCGCCAGCAGCCAAGATTCGCTAGCCCCCCAGACCCAGTACTTC. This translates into CASSQDSLAPQTQYF.

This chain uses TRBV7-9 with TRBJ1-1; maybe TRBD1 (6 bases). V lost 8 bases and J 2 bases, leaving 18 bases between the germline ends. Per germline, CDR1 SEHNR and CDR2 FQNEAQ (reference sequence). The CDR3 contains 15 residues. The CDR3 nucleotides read TGTGCCAGCGGACTAAGGGGGGGCAAAAACACTGAAGCTTTCTTT. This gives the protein CASGLRGGKNTEAFF.

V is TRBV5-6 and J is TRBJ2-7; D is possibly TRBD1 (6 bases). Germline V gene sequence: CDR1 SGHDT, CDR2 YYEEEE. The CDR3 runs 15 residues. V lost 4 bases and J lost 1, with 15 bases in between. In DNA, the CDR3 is TGTGCCAGCAGCAAGGATCCCACAGGGTCCTACGAGCAGTACTTC. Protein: CASSKDPTGSYEQYF.

The CDR3 here is CASSLRGSRDEQFF. The CDR3 DNA is TGTGCCAGCAGTTTACGTGGGAGTCGCGATGAGCAGTTCTTC. The rearrangement uses TRBV28 and TRBJ2-1; D may be TRBD2 (5 bases). The CDR3 loop spans 14 amino acids. V shed 2 bases and J shed 8 bases, with 13 bases lying between them. Per germline, CDR1 MDHEN and CDR2 SYDVKM.

CDR3 sequence: CASRREPGELFF. CDR3 nucleotide sequence: TGTGCCAGCAGAAGGGAGCCCGGGGAGCTGTTTTTT. The rearrangement joins TRBV28 to TRBJ2-2, with D possibly being TRBD2 (5 bases). The CDR3 runs to 12 residues. Germline lookup yields CDR1 MDHEN and CDR2 SYDVKM. V was pared by 6 bases and J by 6 bases, with 8 bases between. Drawing the rest from reference TRBV28 and TRBJ2-2, the complete variable domain is DVKVTQSSRYLVKRTGEKVFLECVQDMDHENMFWYRQDPGLGLRLIYFSYDVKMKEKGDIPEGYSVSREKKERFSLILESASTNQTSMYLCASRREPGELFFGEGSRLTVL.

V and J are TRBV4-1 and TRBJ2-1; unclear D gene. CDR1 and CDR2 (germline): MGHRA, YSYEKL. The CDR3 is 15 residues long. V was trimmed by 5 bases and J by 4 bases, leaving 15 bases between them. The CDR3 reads CASSFLNPPYNEQFF. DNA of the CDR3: TGCGCCAGCAGCTTTCTAAACCCTCCATACAATGAGCAGTTCTTC.

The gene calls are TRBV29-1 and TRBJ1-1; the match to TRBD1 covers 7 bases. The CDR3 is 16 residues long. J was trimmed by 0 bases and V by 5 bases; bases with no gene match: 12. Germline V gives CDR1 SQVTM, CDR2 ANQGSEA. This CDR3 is CSVSPTTGIMNTEAFF. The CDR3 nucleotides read TGCAGCGTTTCCCCGACGACAGGGATCATGAACACTGAAGCTTTCTTT. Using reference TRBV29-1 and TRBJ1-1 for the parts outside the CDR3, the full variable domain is SAVISQKPSRDICQRGTSLTIQCQVDSQVTMMFWYRQQPGQSLTLIATANQGSEATYESGFVIDKFPISRPNLTFSTLTVSNMSPEDSSIYLCSVSPTTGIMNTEAFFGQGTRLTVV.

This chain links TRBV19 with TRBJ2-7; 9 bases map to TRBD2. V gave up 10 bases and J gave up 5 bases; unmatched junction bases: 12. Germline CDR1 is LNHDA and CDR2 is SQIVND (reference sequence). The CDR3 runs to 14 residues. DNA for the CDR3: TGTGCCACCCCCCCGGGACTAGCTTACCACGAGCAGTACTTC. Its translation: CATPPGLAYHEQYF.

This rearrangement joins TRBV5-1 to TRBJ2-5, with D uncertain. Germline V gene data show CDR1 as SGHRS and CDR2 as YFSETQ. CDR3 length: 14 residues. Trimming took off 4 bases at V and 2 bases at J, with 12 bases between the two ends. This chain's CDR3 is CASSVGGVQETQYF. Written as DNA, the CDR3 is TGCGCCAGCAGCGTCGGCGGCGTACAAGAGACCCAGTACTTC.

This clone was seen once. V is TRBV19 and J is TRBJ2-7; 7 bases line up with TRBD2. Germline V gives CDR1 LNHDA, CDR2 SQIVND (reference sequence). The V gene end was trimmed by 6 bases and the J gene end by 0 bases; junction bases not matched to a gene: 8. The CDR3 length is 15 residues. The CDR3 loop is CASSQSGASSYEQYF. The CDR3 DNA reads TGTGCCAGTAGCCAAAGCGGGGCGAGCTCCTACGAGCAGTACTTC.

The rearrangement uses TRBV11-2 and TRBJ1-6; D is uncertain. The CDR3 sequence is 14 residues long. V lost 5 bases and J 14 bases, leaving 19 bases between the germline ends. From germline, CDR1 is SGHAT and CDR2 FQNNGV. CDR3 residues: CASSRVGSGETLHF. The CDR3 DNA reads TGTGCCAGCAGCCGAGTCGGTTCGGGAGAAACCCTCCACTTT.

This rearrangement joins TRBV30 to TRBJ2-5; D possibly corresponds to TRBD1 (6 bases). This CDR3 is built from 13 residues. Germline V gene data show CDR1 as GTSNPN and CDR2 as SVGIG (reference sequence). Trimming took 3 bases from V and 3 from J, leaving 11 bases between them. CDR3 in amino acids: CAWRKDRKETQYF. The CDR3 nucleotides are TGTGCCTGGAGGAAGGACAGAAAAGAGACCCAGTACTTC.